A selection of T cell receptor beta chains follows, all from one sample in a study of early stage breast cancer tumors. Only in-frame clones appear in the TCRdb table, and some are missing; sequencing was by immunoSEQ multiplex PCR. The repertoire holds some 28,000 clones, roughly 50% seen once, with 7.5% to 9% in the top ten. The sample taken for sequencing was breast tumor tissue. These receptors were collected from a person between 45 and 65 years old with breast cancer. CDR3s include the opening cysteine and the closing phenylalanine or tryptophan. A D gene is named only where the DNA matches it firmly. Where a row states a size, it is once, few, many or the class of an expanded clone; other rows omit it.

clone_size	j_call	d_call	v_call	cdr3_aa	cdr3_nt
once	TRBJ2-1	TRBD2	TRBV9	CASSVRGLGDTEQFF	TGTGCCAGCAGCGTACGGGGACTAGGGGACACTGAGCAGTTCTTC
-	TRBJ1-1	-	TRBV10-3	CAISDTVKNTEAFF	TGTGCCATCAGTGACACAGTTAAGAACACTGAAGCTTTCTTT
-	TRBJ2-4	-	TRBV6-1	CASSESLGNKNIQYF	TGTGCCAGCAGTGAATCCTTAGGAAATAAAAACATTCAGTACTTC
-	TRBJ2-7	-	TRBV19	CASSIAGLAGEQYF	TGTGCCAGTAGTATAGCAGGCCTAGCAGGCGAGCAGTACTTC
-	TRBJ1-2	-	TRBV27	CASSLDVAGGWWGYTF	TGTGCCAGCAGTTTAGACGTGGCAGGCGGATGGTGGGGCTACACCTTC
few	TRBJ2-5	-	TRBV7-9	CASSLGGHQETQYF	TGTGCCAGCAGCTTAGGGGGACACCAAGAGACCCAGTACTTC
-	TRBJ2-3	-	TRBV7-9	CASSLAGGADTQYF	TGTGCCAGCAGCTTAGCCGGGGGTGCAGATACGCAGTATTTT
-	TRBJ1-2	-	TRBV5-1	CASSLARREGGYTF	TGCGCCAGCAGCTTGGCCCGACGGGAGGGTGGCTACACCTTC
-	TRBJ2-7	-	TRBV5-6	CASSPLGAQDYEQYF	TGTGCCAGCAGCCCTCTGGGGGCGCAGGACTACGAGCAGTACTTC
-	TRBJ2-5	TRBD2	TRBV7-7	CASSPGLAGESETQYF	TGTGCTAGCAGCCCCGGACTAGCGGGAGAATCGGAGACCCAGTACTTC
-	TRBJ2-5	-	TRBV5-4	CASSSRVADQETQYF	TGTGCCAGCAGCAGTCGTGTAGCGGACCAAGAGACCCAGTACTTC
-	TRBJ2-5	TRBD1	TRBV5-6	CASSSDRGRGETQYF	TGTGCCAGCAGCTCGGACAGGGGGCGCGGGGAGACCCAGTACTTC
few	TRBJ1-1	-	TRBV6-1	CASSADWNTEAFF	TGTGCCAGCAGTGCGGACTGGAACACTGAAGCTTTCTTT
-	TRBJ1-2	-	TRBV6-6	CASSRNGATGYTF	TGTGCCAGCAGTCGTAACGGGGCTACGGGCTACACCTTC
few	TRBJ1-4	-	TRBV6-1	CASTQEPNEKLFF	TGTGCCAGCACTCAAGAGCCTAATGAAAAACTGTTTTTT
-	TRBJ2-3	-	TRBV6-5	CASSFLGLGDTQYF	TGTGCCAGCAGTTTCCTGGGCCTCGGAGATACGCAGTATTTT
-	TRBJ1-1	-	TRBV28	CASEKNTEAFF	TGTGCCAGCGAGAAGAACACTGAAGCTTTCTTT
-	TRBJ2-5	TRBD2	TRBV6-1	CASSEATGGPRETQYF	TGTGCCAGCAGTGAAGCGACGGGAGGACCGCGTGAGACCCAGTACTTC
-	TRBJ1-2	TRBD1	TRBV29-1	CSVSGQGVGGYTF	TGCAGCGTCTCGGGACAGGGGGTAGGTGGCTACACCTTC
-	TRBJ1-1	-	TRBV9	CASSPARGLAENTEAFF	TGTGCCAGCAGCCCCGCCCGAGGTTTGGCAGAGAACACTGAAGCTTTCTTT
-	TRBJ2-1	TRBD2	TRBV5-1	CASSGSWAGGPSEQFF	TGCGCCAGCAGCGGGAGCTGGGCGGGAGGGCCGAGTGAGCAGTTCTTC
-	TRBJ2-6	TRBD1	TRBV5-1	CASSWDRGATGANVLTF	TGCGCCAGCAGCTGGGACAGGGGCGCTACTGGGGCCAACGTCCTGACTTTC
few	TRBJ1-5	-	TRBV20-1	CSARDTGLQHF	TGCAGTGCTAGAGATACAGGGCTCCAGCATTTT
-	TRBJ2-3	TRBD2	TRBV27	CASGLAGAGDTQYF	TGTGCCAGTGGACTAGCGGGAGCAGGCGATACGCAGTATTTT
few	TRBJ2-7	TRBD2	TRBV19	CASSAGGGYEQYF	TGTGCCAGTAGTGCGGGGGGAGGCTACGAGCAGTACTTC
-	TRBJ2-6	TRBD1	TRBV11-3	CASSSGTGVTNVLTF	TGTGCCAGCAGCTCTGGGACAGGGGTAACCAACGTCCTGACTTTC
-	TRBJ2-3	TRBD2	TRBV11-3	CASLGGGTLTSLTDTQYF	TGTGCCAGCCTGGGCGGGGGGACCTTGACTAGCCTCACAGATACGCAGTATTTT
-	TRBJ2-5	TRBD2	TRBV5-1	CASRGGSGQETQYF	TGCGCCAGCAGGGGAGGGAGCGGCCAAGAGACCCAGTACTTC
-	TRBJ1-2	TRBD1	TRBV12-5	CASGPGGTFYGYTF	TGTGCTAGTGGCCCAGGGGGGACCTTCTATGGCTACACCTTC
-	TRBJ1-2	-	TRBV11-2	CASSFGEVGYGYTF	TGTGCCAGCAGTTTTGGAGAGGTGGGCTATGGCTACACCTTC
-	TRBJ2-3	TRBD2	TRBV27	CASSPKLAGDRTDTQYF	TGTGCCAGCAGTCCAAAACTAGCGGGAGATAGGACAGATACGCAGTATTTT
-	TRBJ2-1	TRBD2	TRBV10-2	CASRPRTSGRGNEQFF	TGCGCCAGCAGGCCAAGGACTAGCGGGAGGGGTAATGAGCAGTTCTTC
-	TRBJ1-2	-	TRBV6-5	CASRGVGNYGYTF	TGTGCCAGCAGAGGAGTGGGGAACTATGGCTACACCTTC
few	TRBJ2-5	-	TRBV7-2	CASSLGDGETQYF	TGTGCCAGCAGCTTGGGGGACGGAGAGACCCAGTACTTC
-	TRBJ2-7	-	TRBV2	CASAPEKNYEQYF	TGTGCCAGCGCCCCGGAGAAGAACTACGAGCAGTACTTC
-	TRBJ2-3	-	TRBV29-1	CSVRHFTDTQYF	TGCAGCGTTCGGCATTTCACAGATACGCAGTATTTT
-	TRBJ2-3	-	TRBV28	CATRSTDTQYF	TGTGCCACCCGGAGCACAGATACGCAGTATTTT
-	TRBJ1-2	-	TRBV6-5	CASSLTSNYGYTF	TGTGCCAGCAGTCTGACATCTAACTATGGCTACACCTTC
few	TRBJ1-5	-	TRBV10-1	CASRTDSNQPQHF	TGCGCCAGCAGGACAGATAGCAATCAGCCCCAGCATTTT
-	TRBJ1-2	-	TRBV11-2	CASLGPGGNYGYTF	TGTGCCAGCCTGGGACCGGGGGGCAACTATGGCTACACCTTC
-	TRBJ2-7	-	TRBV5-4	CASSLSGGNEQYF	TGTGCCAGCAGCTTGTCCGGGGGCAACGAGCAGTACTTC
-	TRBJ2-7	-	TRBV18	CASSPQQGGYEQYF	TGTGCCAGCTCCCCCCAGCAGGGGGGCTACGAGCAGTACTTC
-	TRBJ2-5	-	TRBV5-1	CASRGSGPGPQETQYF	TGCGCCAGCAGAGGAAGCGGGCCTGGTCCTCAAGAGACCCAGTACTTC
-	TRBJ2-1	-	TRBV7-9	CASSLERLANEQFF	TGTGCCAGCAGCTTAGAAAGGCTAGCCAATGAGCAGTTCTTC
-	TRBJ2-1	-	TRBV5-6	CASSFLHGYEQFF	TGTGCCAGCAGCTTTTTGCACGGATATGAGCAGTTCTTC